The T cell receptor beta chain under discussion was sequenced for a study of beta chain features in type 1 diabetes. Study conclusions and caveats: People with Type 1 diabetes carried modestly yet significantly shorter TCRB CDR3s in all four CD4+ subsets. VDJ junctions from type 1 diabetes patients carried fewer insertions and larger deletions.

Central memory, naive, regulatory and stem cell-like memory CD4+ cells were sorted by CD45RO/CCR7/CD25/CD127/CD95/CD27. For this clone: The antigen is undetermined.

The CDR3 extends over 15 amino acids. J gave up 9 bases and V 5 bases, and 10 bases lay outside the gene matches. In germline, CDR1 is MNHEY, CDR2 SMNVEV (reference sequence). The sequenced template was cDNA made from the entire isolated RNA. Data came from immunoSEQ multiplex PCR; TCRdb stores just in-frame clones and leaves some out. The table has about 640,000 clones, around 12% seen once. Sequenced sample: naive CD4+ T cells from blood. This chain uses TRBV27 with TRBJ1-4, with 9 nucleotides matching TRBD1. This clonotype originated in a man aged 25-45 years with type 1 diabetes. CDR3 protein: CASSVTGTGTQKLFF. The CDR3 DNA is TGTGCCAGCAGTGTAACCGGGACAGGGACCCAAAAACTGTTTTTT.